This T cell receptor beta chain came from a study of OX40 agonist ivuxolimab in advanced cancers. Study as a whole: Dosing consisted of intravenous ivuxolimab at 0.01 to 10 mg/kg every 2 weeks. Notes on the study in general: Dosing at 0.1 to 3.0 mg/kg was accompanied by clonal expansion of CD4+ and CD8+ blood T cells by week 6. The authors did not determine the antigen specificity of the expanded peripheral T cells.

The CDR3 contains 13 residues. Germline loops: CDR1 SGHNT, CDR2 YYREEE (reference sequence). The ends were cut back, 3 bases at V and 3 bases at J, with 10 bases in the middle. TCRdb keeps only in-frame clones here, not all; method: immunoSEQ multiplex PCR. The table includes 70,000 to 95,000 clones, less than 95% detected once. About this clone: The antigen is undetermined.

This chain links TRBV5-4 with TRBJ2-7; possibly TRBD2 for D (6 bases). The specimen was CD4+ or CD8+ T cells sorted from blood, collected in a trial of the OX40 agonist ivuxolimab. The sequence came from an adult with an advanced solid tumor such as melanoma, head and neck, liver or kidney cancer. The CDR3 loop is CASSYGTYYEQYF. As DNA, the CDR3 is TGTGCCAGCAGCTATGGGACTTACTACGAGCAGTACTTC.